A selection of T cell receptor beta chains follows, all from one sample in a study of blood T cell repertoires in COVID-19. TCRdb's copy holds only in-frame clones and misses some; the assay was immunoSEQ multiplex PCR. The data hold more than 150,000 clones, with roughly nine tenths observed a single time. The sequencing sample was made of peripheral blood. The receptors come from a woman in her sixties or seventies with acute or convalescent COVID-19. Both conserved end residues are part of each CDR3. The D gene is left open where the match is weak. Where a row states a size, it is once, few, many or the class of an expanded clone; other rows omit it.

TRBV18	NA	NA	TRBJ2-2	TGTGCCAGCTCACCACCGAGCCTACCCGGGGAGCTGTTTTTT	CASSPPSLPGELFF
TRBV14	TRBD1	NA	TRBJ2-7	TGTGCCAGCAGCCAGAGACAGGGCGCCTACGAGCAGTACTTC	CASSQRQGAYEQYF
TRBV6-2/TRBV6-3	NA	few	TRBJ2-7	TGTGCCAGCAGTCTCCGGGACTCGCAGTACTTC	CASSLRDSQYF
TRBV11-3	TRBD1	NA	TRBJ2-6	TGTGCCAGCAGCTCCGGACAGGGGTCTGGGGCCAACGTCCTGACTTTC	CASSSGQGSGANVLTF
TRBV23-1	NA	NA	TRBJ1-1	TGCGCCAGCAGTCAATGGGGGAGGGACACTGAAGCTTTCTTT	CASSQWGRDTEAFF
TRBV7-2	TRBD1	NA	TRBJ1-5	TGTGCCAGCAGCATGACGGGGACAGATAGCAATCAGCCCCAGCATTTT	CASSMTGTDSNQPQHF
TRBV2	TRBD1	NA	TRBJ1-5	TGTGCCAGCAGTGAAGCTTTGGGACAGGGAGGTCAGAGCAATCAGCCCCAGCATTTT	CASSEALGQGGQSNQPQHF
TRBV27	TRBD1	once	TRBJ1-2	TGTGCCAGCAGTCCTCCGGGACAGGGCTATGGCTACACCTTC	CASSPPGQGYGYTF
TRBV7-2	NA	NA	TRBJ1-5	TGTGCCAGCAGTCATTGGGGGGAACGCAATCAGCCCCAGCATTTT	CASSHWGERNQPQHF
TRBV29-1	TRBD1	NA	TRBJ2-6	TGCAGCGTTTTGGGACAGGGGGTCTCGGGGGCCAACGTCCTGACTTTC	CSVLGQGVSGANVLTF
TRBV28	NA	NA	TRBJ1-1	TGTGCCAGCAGTTTATACCCCGGCAGGGGGAACACTGAAGCTTTCTTT	CASSLYPGRGNTEAFF
TRBV5-1	TRBD1	NA	TRBJ2-7	TGCGCCAGCAGCTTGACCGGGACAGGTACCTACGAGCAGTACTTC	CASSLTGTGTYEQYF
TRBV7-2	TRBD2	NA	TRBJ2-1	TGTGCCAGCAGCTTAGTAGCGACTAGCGGGAGGACAAAGCAGTTCTTC	CASSLVATSGRTKQFF
TRBV6-2/TRBV6-3	NA	NA	TRBJ1-5	TGTGCCAGCAGTAACAGGGACCAGGGACAGCCCCAGCATTTT	CASSNRDQGQPQHF
TRBV4-3	NA	NA	TRBJ1-6	TGCGCCAGCAGCCAAGATAGAGGATCACCCCTCCACTTT	CASSQDRGSPLHF
TRBV7-9	TRBD2	once	TRBJ2-1	TGTGCCAGCAGCTCCCGGGAGGGCAGCAATGAGCAGTTCTTC	CASSSREGSNEQFF
TRBV6-5	TRBD1	NA	TRBJ1-1	TGTGCCAGCAGCCCACAAGGGGGCCGGGGTGAAGCTTTCTTT	CASSPQGGRGEAFF
TRBV18	TRBD2	NA	TRBJ2-3	TGTGCCAGCTCCCCCATCGGGGGGGGGAACGGGGAGCAGTATTTT	CASSPIGGGNGEQYF
TRBV7-8	TRBD2	few	TRBJ2-1	TGTGCCAGCAGCTTAATTCTAGCGGGAGGGCCTTCTGAGCAGTTCTTC	CASSLILAGGPSEQFF
TRBV19	NA	NA	TRBJ1-1	TGTGCCAGTAGTAGGCAGGGCGACACTGAAGCTTTCTTT	CASSRQGDTEAFF
TRBV11-2	TRBD1	once	TRBJ2-1	TGTGCCAGCAGCCTGCGAAGGGACAGGGGGCTCAATGAGCAGTTCTTC	CASSLRRDRGLNEQFF
TRBV19	TRBD1	NA	TRBJ2-7	TGTGCCAGTAGTAGGGACAGGTCCGAGCAGTACTTC	CASSRDRSEQYF
TRBV19	TRBD2	NA	TRBJ2-5	TGTGCCAGTAGTATAACTAGCGGGGGCCTAGGGAAAGAGACCCAGTACTTC	CASSITSGGLGKETQYF
TRBV28	TRBD2	NA	TRBJ2-7	TGTGCCAGCAGTTCCGATAGCGGGAAAACCCCCTACGAGCAGTACTTC	CASSSDSGKTPYEQYF
TRBV29-1	NA	NA	TRBJ1-1	TGCAGCGACCAACGGGGTTGGGACACTGAAGCTTTCTTT	CSDQRGWDTEAFF
TRBV18	TRBD1	NA	TRBJ2-3	TGTGCCAGCGTTACAGGGGTGTCAGATACGCAGTATTTT	CASVTGVSDTQYF
TRBV7-2	TRBD1	NA	TRBJ2-2	TGTGCCAGCAGTCAATATGCCGTGGGACAGGTGGTCGGGGAGCTGTTTTTT	CASSQYAVGQVVGELFF
TRBV7-8	NA	NA	TRBJ2-2	TGTGCCAGCAGGCACCAGGCCGGGGAGCTGTTTTTT	CASRHQAGELFF
TRBV19	TRBD1	NA	TRBJ2-2	TGTGCCAGTAGAGTGGACAGGGGTAACACCGGGGAGCTGTTTTTT	CASRVDRGNTGELFF
TRBV6-6	TRBD1	once	TRBJ2-7	TGTGCCAGCAGTTACGGGCAGGGGGCGCGGGAGCAGTACTTC	CASSYGQGAREQYF
TRBV9	NA	NA	TRBJ1-2	TGTGCCAGCAGCTCCGACGGGGGGGACTATGGCTACACCTTC	CASSSDGGDYGYTF
TRBV2	TRBD2	NA	TRBJ2-1	TGTGCCAGCGCTGGACTAGCGGGAAGGCATGAGCAGTTCTTC	CASAGLAGRHEQFF
TRBV4-3	NA	NA	TRBJ1-1	TGCGCCAGCAGCTTCCCAGGGTTTCTCACTGAAGCTTTCTTT	CASSFPGFLTEAFF
TRBV5-1	NA	NA	TRBJ1-1	TGCGCCAGCAGCCCACCCAGTGCGGGCACTGAAGCTTTCTTT	CASSPPSAGTEAFF
TRBV25-1	TRBD2	once	TRBJ2-5	TGTGCCAGCAGTAGGGCGGGGGGCTCTTCGGAGACCCAGTACTTC	CASSRAGGSSETQYF
TRBV12-5	TRBD1	once	TRBJ2-5	TGTGCTAGTGGGCCTGGGACAGGGCAAGAGACCCAGTACTTC	CASGPGTGQETQYF
TRBV18	NA	NA	TRBJ1-6	TGTGCCAGCTCACCTAACAGGTATAATTCACCCCTCCACTTT	CASSPNRYNSPLHF
TRBV7-2	NA	NA	TRBJ2-2	TGTGCCAGCAGCCCTTACACCGGGGAGCTGTTTTTT	CASSPYTGELFF
TRBV5-4	TRBD1	NA	TRBJ2-2	TGTGCCAGCAGCTTGAAACAGGGGGACACCGGGGAGCTGTTTTTT	CASSLKQGDTGELFF
TRBV24-1	TRBD2	NA	TRBJ2-3	TGTGCCACCAGTGATCCCCCGGGACTAGCGGGATCTGGCGGGAGGAGGCCACACACAGATACGCAGTATTTT	CATSDPPGLAGSGGRRPHTDTQYF
TRBV18	NA	NA	TRBJ1-4	TGTGCCAGCTCACCAATAGGAGGAGAAAAACTGTTTTTT	CASSPIGGEKLFF